The rows below give T cell receptor beta chains drawn from one sample of a study of tumor-infiltrating lymphocytes in localized non-small cell lung cancer. Clones were sequenced by immunoSEQ multiplex PCR, and TCRdb holds only the in-frame ones, with some missing. The table lists roughly 10,000 clones, 82% of them singletons. What was sequenced was uninvolved lung tissue not adjacent to the tumor. The receptors stem from a human donor with non-small cell lung cancer. Both conserved end residues are part of each CDR3. D genes are given only for firm matches. Clone sizes are given selectively: once, few, many, or a class where the clone is expanded.

J: TRBJ1-4
D: TRBD1
V: TRBV7-3
size: few
CDR3: CASSPTGGGLEKLFF
DNA: TGTGCCAGCAGCCCAACAGGGGGCGGGTTGGAAAAACTGTTTTTT

J: TRBJ2-3
D: NA
V: TRBV2
size: few
CDR3: CASSEGGSTDTQYF
DNA: TGTGCCAGCAGTGAAGGGGGTAGCACAGATACGCAGTATTTT

J: TRBJ2-5
D: NA
V: TRBV6-4
size: few
CDR3: CASSEAAGSVETQYF
DNA: TGTGCCAGCAGTGAAGCGGCGGGGTCCGTAGAGACCCAGTACTTC

J: TRBJ1-1
D: TRBD1
V: TRBV6-1
size: NA
CDR3: CASSEETGDGRAEAFF
DNA: TGTGCCAGCAGTGAGGAGACAGGGGATGGGAGAGCTGAAGCTTTCTTT

J: TRBJ2-7
D: TRBD2
V: TRBV5-8
size: NA
CDR3: CASSQERGDSYEQYF
DNA: TGTGCCAGCAGCCAAGAGCGGGGGGATTCCTACGAGCAGTACTTC

J: TRBJ2-7
D: NA
V: TRBV11-2
size: once
CDR3: CASSYLGPTRGEQYF
DNA: TGTGCCAGCAGCTATCTAGGCCCCACCAGGGGCGAGCAGTACTTC

J: TRBJ1-1
D: NA
V: TRBV7-7
size: NA
CDR3: CASSLGWRTEAFF
DNA: TGTGCTAGCAGCTTAGGATGGAGGACTGAAGCTTTCTTT

J: TRBJ1-2
D: TRBD1
V: TRBV28
size: NA
CDR3: CASSPGDRNYGYTF
DNA: TGTGCCAGCAGTCCTGGGGACAGGAACTATGGCTACACCTTC

J: TRBJ2-7
D: NA
V: TRBV6-6
size: NA
CDR3: CASSYSSGEQYF
DNA: TGTGCCAGCAGTTACTCGAGCGGCGAGCAGTACTTC

J: TRBJ2-5
D: TRBD2
V: TRBV14
size: NA
CDR3: CASSPLAGGPGETQYF
DNA: TGTGCCAGCAGTCCACTAGCGGGGGGGCCGGGAGAGACCCAGTACTTC

J: TRBJ2-5
D: NA
V: TRBV7-3
size: NA
CDR3: CASSLSGGETQYF
DNA: TGTGCCAGCAGCTTAAGCGGCGGAGAGACCCAGTACTTC

J: TRBJ1-1
D: NA
V: TRBV29-1
size: NA
CDR3: CSAGRGITEAFF
DNA: TGCAGCGCCGGGAGGGGTATCACTGAAGCTTTCTTT

J: TRBJ1-1
D: NA
V: TRBV7-3
size: NA
CDR3: CASSESGNMNTEAFF
DNA: TGTGCCAGCAGCGAATCAGGGAACATGAACACTGAAGCTTTCTTT

J: TRBJ1-2
D: NA
V: TRBV19
size: NA
CDR3: CASSGFLRKINYGYTF
DNA: TGTGCCAGTAGTGGCTTTTTGAGGAAAATTAACTATGGCTACACCTTC

J: TRBJ1-2
D: TRBD1
V: TRBV4-3
size: once
CDR3: CASSQDSAGGYGYTF
DNA: TGCGCCAGCAGCCAAGATTCGGCAGGGGGTTATGGCTACACCTTC

J: TRBJ1-2
D: NA
V: TRBV18
size: few
CDR3: CASSPTDSYGYTF
DNA: TGTGCCAGCTCACCGACGGACAGCTATGGCTACACCTTC

J: TRBJ1-2
D: NA
V: TRBV28
size: NA
CDR3: CASRGGVGYTF
DNA: TGTGCCAGTCGGGGGGGGGTCGGCTACACCTTC

J: TRBJ2-7
D: TRBD2
V: TRBV28
size: NA
CDR3: CASSAGTSGSHEQYF
DNA: TGTGCCAGCAGCGCCGGGACTAGCGGCTCCCACGAGCAGTACTTC

J: TRBJ1-2
D: NA
V: TRBV27
size: NA
CDR3: CASRNGRTIYGYTF
DNA: TGTGCCAGCAGGAATGGGCGAACTATCTATGGCTACACCTTC

J: TRBJ1-2
D: NA
V: TRBV11-2
size: once
CDR3: CASSLDWGTNGYTF
DNA: TGTGCCAGCAGCTTAGATTGGGGTACCAATGGCTACACCTTC

J: TRBJ2-7
D: TRBD2
V: TRBV7-2
size: NA
CDR3: CASSRPGLGTYEQYF
DNA: TGTGCCAGCAGCCGGCCCGGACTAGGAACCTACGAGCAGTACTTC

J: TRBJ2-6
D: NA
V: TRBV7-9
size: NA
CDR3: CASSSGWTSGANVLTF
DNA: TGTGCCAGCAGTTCCGGGTGGACCTCTGGGGCCAACGTCCTGACTTTC

J: TRBJ2-7
D: NA
V: TRBV4-2
size: NA
CDR3: CAFGHPSSYEQYF
DNA: TGTGCCTTCGGCCACCCGAGCTCCTACGAGCAGTACTTC

J: TRBJ1-6
D: NA
V: TRBV7-2
size: NA
CDR3: CASSLDQGSYNSPLHF
DNA: TGTGCCAGCAGCTTAGACCAGGGCTCCTATAATTCACCCCTCCACTTT

J: TRBJ2-2
D: NA
V: TRBV9
size: NA
CDR3: CASSVNSNTGELFF
DNA: TGTGCCAGCAGCGTTAACAGTAACACCGGGGAGCTGTTTTTT

J: TRBJ2-6
D: NA
V: TRBV30
size: NA
CDR3: CAWSRAGANVLTF
DNA: TGTGCCTGGAGTCGAGCGGGGGCCAACGTCCTGACTTTC

J: TRBJ1-1
D: NA
V: TRBV30
size: NA
CDR3: CAWSPMGFTEAFF
DNA: TGTGCCTGGAGTCCCATGGGGTTTACTGAAGCTTTCTTT

J: TRBJ1-1
D: NA
V: TRBV10-3
size: NA
CDR3: CAISEPGDTEAFF
DNA: TGTGCCATCAGTGAGCCCGGGGACACTGAAGCTTTCTTT

J: TRBJ2-1
D: TRBD1
V: TRBV5-1
size: NA
CDR3: CASRPGQSSYNEQFF
DNA: TGCGCCAGCAGGCCGGGACAGAGCTCCTACAATGAGCAGTTCTTC

J: TRBJ1-2
D: NA
V: TRBV11-2
size: NA
CDR3: CASSPLDKVYGYTF
DNA: TGTGCCAGCTCACCACTGGATAAAGTCTATGGCTACACCTTC

J: TRBJ1-1
D: TRBD1
V: TRBV5-6
size: NA
CDR3: CASSSVDRAAFF
DNA: TGTGCCAGCAGCTCCGTGGACAGGGCAGCTTTCTTT

J: TRBJ2-3
D: NA
V: TRBV7-3
size: NA
CDR3: CASSLTWGPTDTQYF
DNA: TGTGCCAGCAGCTTAACGTGGGGCCCCACGGATACGCAGTATTTT

J: TRBJ2-3
D: NA
V: TRBV9
size: few
CDR3: CASSDRLDTDTQYF
DNA: TGTGCCAGCAGCGACCGACTAGACACAGATACGCAGTATTTT

J: TRBJ1-2
D: NA
V: TRBV18
size: few
CDR3: CASSPIATGDYGYTF
DNA: TGTGCCAGCTCACCAATCGCGACAGGAGACTATGGCTACACCTTC

J: TRBJ2-1
D: NA
V: TRBV19
size: NA
CDR3: CASSLGLLDEQFF
DNA: TGTGCCAGTAGCCTTGGACTCCTCGATGAGCAGTTCTTC

J: TRBJ2-3
D: TRBD1
V: TRBV28
size: NA
CDR3: CASSWGQSTDTQYF
DNA: TGTGCCAGCAGTTGGGGACAGAGCACAGATACGCAGTATTTT

J: TRBJ2-7
D: NA
V: TRBV2
size: NA
CDR3: CASSDQGEQYF
DNA: TGTGCCAGCAGTGACCAGGGAGAGCAGTACTTC

J: TRBJ2-2
D: TRBD2
V: TRBV6-5
size: NA
CDR3: CASSYSTSGGAGELFF
DNA: TGTGCCAGCAGTTACAGTACTAGCGGGGGAGCCGGGGAGCTGTTTTTT

J: TRBJ2-3
D: TRBD2
V: TRBV28
size: once
CDR3: CASSLAGVTDTQYF
DNA: TGTGCCAGCAGTCTAGCGGGAGTCACAGATACGCAGTATTTT

J: TRBJ2-5
D: TRBD2
V: TRBV4-1
size: NA
CDR3: CASSQEETSGQTQYF
DNA: TGCGCCAGCAGCCAAGAGGAGACTAGCGGACAGACCCAGTACTTC

J: TRBJ2-7
D: NA
V: TRBV7-2
size: NA
CDR3: CASSFGWQTYEQYF
DNA: TGTGCCAGCAGCTTCGGCTGGCAAACTTACGAGCAGTACTTC

J: TRBJ2-7
D: NA
V: TRBV10-3
size: NA
CDR3: CAISDTPYEQYF
DNA: TGTGCCATCAGTGATACCCCCTACGAGCAGTACTTC

J: TRBJ2-7
D: NA
V: TRBV6-1
size: once
CDR3: CASSPRDILYYEQYF
DNA: TGTGCCAGCAGTCCACGGGACATTCTTTACTACGAGCAGTACTTC

J: TRBJ2-1
D: NA
V: TRBV11-2
size: NA
CDR3: CASSLDRGDEQFF
DNA: TGTGCCAGCAGCTTAGATCGGGGTGACGAGCAGTTCTTC

J: TRBJ1-1
D: TRBD1
V: TRBV19
size: NA
CDR3: CASSWTGGDTEAFF
DNA: TGTGCCAGTAGTTGGACAGGGGGCGACACTGAAGCTTTCTTT